This T cell receptor beta chain comes out of a study of neurological immune-mediated disorders. This CDR3 contains 13 residues. V was cut by 4 bases and J by 2 bases, with 11 bases left in between. Germline CDR1 DFQATT, CDR2 SNEGSKA (reference sequence). With 10-nucleotide random UMIs, 5'RACE was used to make the cDNA. TCRdb redid the calling of the 5' RACE reads with MiXCR, one entry per CDR3 protein. The sample has tens of thousands of distinct CDR3 sequences; 15% to 20% are singletons. Libraries used 2 million unsorted PBMCs kept frozen in RNAlater. This clonotype was picked up many times. The rearrangement joins TRBV20-1 to TRBJ2-5, with D perhaps matching TRBD1 (6 bases). The clonotype originates from a woman aged 40 to 50 in good health. The sample was PBMCs. CDR3 nucleotide sequence: TGCAGTGCTAATCACGGGACACAAGAGACCCAGTACTTC. Its protein product is CSANHGTQETQYF.